This passage covers 18 T cell receptor beta chains from one sample sequenced in a study of blood T cell repertoires in COVID-19. Data came from immunoSEQ multiplex PCR; TCRdb stores just in-frame clones and leaves some out. This table has about 150,000 clones, roughly 90% appearing once. Source material: peripheral blood. The source is a man aged 60 to 69 with active or convalescent COVID-19.

The chain is built from TRBV24-1 and TRBJ2-3; 11 bases fit TRBD2. Looked up from germline, CDR1 is KGHDR and CDR2 is SFDVKD. CDR3 size: 17 residues. The V segment lost 5 bases and the J segment 2 bases; nucleotides outside the gene matches: 8. The chain's CDR3 is CATSAPSSGGFTDTQYF. The DNA for the CDR3 is TGTGCCACCAGTGCCCCCTCTAGCGGGGGGTTCACAGATACGCAGTATTTT.

The chain is built from TRBV6-6 and TRBJ2-7; TRBD1 matches at 7 bases. Germline V gene lookup returns CDR1 MNHNY and CDR2 SVGAGI (reference sequence). Germline trimming cut 8 bases from V and 0 bases from J; bases unmatched to any gene: 13. The CDR3 has 16 amino acids. In nucleotides, the CDR3 is TGTGCCAGCGGGTACAGGCTACAGGGGAGCTCCTACGAGCAGTACTTC. Translating it yields CASGYRLQGSSYEQYF.

This clone was seen once. J is TRBJ1-4 and V is TRBV2, with 8 bases matching TRBD1. Germline V gene sequence: CDR1 SNHLY, CDR2 FYNNEI. This CDR3 comprises 12 residues. V was clipped by 3 bases and J by 14 bases; unmatched bases: 5. CDR3 in amino acids: CASSDRQGLLFF. CDR3 DNA: TGTGCCAGCAGTGATCGACAGGGGCTCCTGTTTTTT.

The chain carries TRBV15 and TRBJ2-7; D perhaps matches TRBD2 (5 bases). The CDR3 is made up of 15 amino acids. Germline CDR1 LNHNV, CDR2 YYDKDF (reference sequence). Trimming shortened V by 1 base and J by 0 bases, and 10 bases separated the two germline ends. DNA for the CDR3: TGTGCCACCAGCAGAGCCCCGGGGTCCTCCTACGAGCAGTACTTC. Translation: CATSRAPGSSYEQYF.

V and J are TRBV6-2 or TRBV6-3 and TRBJ2-5; a possible D gene is TRBD2 (5 bases). Deletions cut 0 bases from V and 3 bases from J, with 8 bases between. Germline V gene sequence: CDR1 MNHEY, CDR2 SVGEGT. The CDR3 is 14 amino acids. CDR3 coding DNA: TGTGCCAGCAGTTACTCCCGGGGTGAAGAGACCCAGTACTTC. Protein sequence: CASSYSRGEETQYF.

J is TRBJ1-6 and V is TRBV27; 7 positions match TRBD1. V lost 5 bases and J lost 3; bases outside the gene matches: 10. The germline CDR1 and CDR2 sequences are MNHEY and SMNVEV (reference sequence). The length of the CDR3 is 17 residues. The CDR3: CASSDKQGNVYNSPLHF. The CDR3 nucleotides are TGTGCCAGCAGTGATAAACAGGGGAACGTCTATAATTCACCCCTCCACTTT.

The gene calls are TRBV28 and TRBJ1-3, with D perhaps TRBD1 (6 bases). Trimming stripped 3 bases from V and 0 bases from J, with 9 bases between. The CDR3 is 15 residues long. Germline CDR1 and CDR2: MDHEN and SYDVKM. CDR3: CASSLDSFSGNTIYF. The CDR3 coding sequence is TGTGCCAGCAGTTTGGACAGTTTCTCTGGAAACACCATATATTTT.

The chain joins TRBV28 to TRBJ1-2; 9 nucleotides line up with TRBD1. The CDR3 runs 13 residues. With 7 bases clipped from V and 6 bases from J, the junction kept 6 bases outside the gene matches. CDR1 is MDHEN and CDR2 is SYDVKM in the germline V gene. CDR3 DNA: TGTGCCAGCACTAAGGGGACAGGGAATGGCTACACCTTC. It specifies CASTKGTGNGYTF.

The sample holds a few counts of this clone. This chain connects TRBV4-3 to TRBJ1-1; a weak D match, TRBD1 (6 bases). CDR1 LGHNA and CDR2 YSLEER come from the germline V gene. Trimming cost V 3 bases and J 4 bases, with 15 bases left between them. The CDR3 is 15 residues long. The CDR3 region is CASSQLNREGTEAFF. The CDR3 nucleotides are TGCGCCAGCAGCCAGCTGAACAGGGAGGGCACTGAAGCTTTCTTT.

This clone was found once. The rearrangement links TRBV7-2 to TRBJ2-1, with a weak D call TRBD2 (5 bases). CDR1 is SGHTA and CDR2 is FQGNSA in the germline V gene. The CDR3 spans 15 residues. V was cut by 1 base and J by 6 bases, with 13 bases left in between. The CDR3 coding sequence is TGTGCCAGCAGCTTAGGGTCCCTAGCTAGCAATGAGCAGTTCTTC. It yields the protein CASSLGSLASNEQFF.

The chain is built from TRBV5-5 and TRBJ2-3, with TRBD1 matching over 8 bases. The V gene's germline CDR1 is SGHKS and CDR2 YYEKEE (reference sequence). The CDR3 sequence is 13 residues long. V shed 4 bases, J shed 4 bases, and the junction held 2 bases outside the gene matches. The CDR3 region has the DNA TGTGCCAGCAGCACAGGGGGTCCAGATACGCAGTATTTT. Amino acid sequence: CASSTGGPDTQYF.

The chain carries TRBV14 and TRBJ2-3; TRBD2 agrees at 8 bases. Germline V gives CDR1 SGHDN, CDR2 FVKESK. J was trimmed by 0 bases and V by 7 bases; bases with no gene match: 15. The CDR3 loop spans 18 amino acids. The CDR3 sequence is CASNPFLSGTISTDTQYF. The CDR3, as DNA: TGTGCCAGCAACCCGTTTCTTAGCGGGACCATTAGCACAGATACGCAGTATTTT.

This rearrangement joins TRBV5-4 to TRBJ2-3; D possibly corresponds to TRBD1 (6 bases). Germline V CDR1 and CDR2: SGHNT, YYREEE (reference sequence). The CDR3 is 13 residues long. Deletions cut 1 base from V and 4 bases from J, with 7 bases between. The CDR3 bases are TGTGCCAGCAGCTTGAACAGGGCAGATACGCAGTATTTT. Its protein product is CASSLNRADTQYF.

The chain recombines TRBV28 with TRBJ1-2; 8 bases are shared with TRBD1. Germline V lookup: CDR1 MDHEN, CDR2 SYDVKM. CDR3 length equals 13 residues. With 6 bases clipped from V and 4 bases from J, the junction kept 4 bases outside the gene matches. The CDR3 nucleotides read TGTGCCAGCAGATTGGACAGGGTCTATGGCTACACCTTC. Amino acids: CASRLDRVYGYTF.

The chain has TRBV28 and TRBJ2-1, with 7 bases aligning to TRBD2. The CDR3 totals 15 residues. In germline, CDR1 is MDHEN, CDR2 SYDVKM. The V and J ends lost 6 bases and 4 bases, in that order; junction bases with no gene match: 9. The CDR3 DNA follows: TGTGCCAGCAGAAAGGCGGGGGACTTATACAATGAGCAGTTCTTC. Translating it yields CASRKAGDLYNEQFF.

This rearrangement joins TRBV24-1 to TRBJ1-2; unclear D gene. The germline V and J ends were trimmed by 5 bases and 3 bases, with 12 bases remaining between them. The CDR3 is made up of 14 amino acids. CDR1 KGHDR and CDR2 SFDVKD come from the germline V gene. CDR3: CATSAEPLDYGYTF. The CDR3 DNA reads TGTGCCACCAGTGCAGAGCCGCTAGACTATGGCTACACCTTC.

Written as DNA, the CDR3 is TGCACCAGCAGCCAAATGAAAGGGACTAGCGAACTGGGTGAGCAGTTCTTC. Translating it yields CTSSQMKGTSELGEQFF. This chain links TRBV1 with TRBJ2-1; the table assigns TRBD2, which was not confirmed against the DNA. TRBV1 corresponds to a pseudogene. The CDR3 length is 17 residues.

Here the CDR3 DNA reads TGTGCCAGCAGTTCACAGGGGGCGCAAGGTGAAAAACTGTTTTTT. The encoded protein is CASSSQGAQGEKLFF. V and J are TRBV28 and TRBJ1-4; 9 bases match TRBD1. Per the germline V gene, CDR1 is MDHEN and CDR2 is SYDVKM. V lost 4 bases, J lost 7 bases, and 7 bases stayed unmatched. The CDR3 covers 15 residues.